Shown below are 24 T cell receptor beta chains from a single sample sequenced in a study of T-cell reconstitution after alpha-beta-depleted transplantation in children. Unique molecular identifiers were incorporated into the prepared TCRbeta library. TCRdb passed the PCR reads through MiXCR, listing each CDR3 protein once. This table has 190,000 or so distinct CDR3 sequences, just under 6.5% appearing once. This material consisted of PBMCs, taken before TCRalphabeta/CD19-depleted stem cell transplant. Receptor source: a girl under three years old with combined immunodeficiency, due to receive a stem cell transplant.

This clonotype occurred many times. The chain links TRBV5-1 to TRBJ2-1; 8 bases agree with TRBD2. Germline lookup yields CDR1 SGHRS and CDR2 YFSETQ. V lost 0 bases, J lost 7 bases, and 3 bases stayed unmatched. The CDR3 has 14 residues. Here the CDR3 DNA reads TGCGCCAGCAGCTTGGAGGCTAGCGGGAATGAGCAGTTCTTC. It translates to CASSLEASGNEQFF.

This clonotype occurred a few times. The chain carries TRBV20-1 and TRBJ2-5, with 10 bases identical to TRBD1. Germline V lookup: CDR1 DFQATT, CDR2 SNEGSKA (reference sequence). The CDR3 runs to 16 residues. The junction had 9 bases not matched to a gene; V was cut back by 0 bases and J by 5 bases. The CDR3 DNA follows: TGCAGTGCTAGAGACGCTGGACAGGGGGGTTATGAGACCCAGTACTTC. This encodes CSARDAGQGGYETQYF.

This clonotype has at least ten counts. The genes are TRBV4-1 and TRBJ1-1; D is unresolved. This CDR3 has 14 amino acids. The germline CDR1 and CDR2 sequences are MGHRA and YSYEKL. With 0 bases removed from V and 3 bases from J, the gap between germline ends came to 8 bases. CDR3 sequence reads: CASSQDRKDTEAFF. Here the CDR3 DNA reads TGCGCCAGCAGCCAAGATCGAAAAGACACTGAAGCTTTCTTT.

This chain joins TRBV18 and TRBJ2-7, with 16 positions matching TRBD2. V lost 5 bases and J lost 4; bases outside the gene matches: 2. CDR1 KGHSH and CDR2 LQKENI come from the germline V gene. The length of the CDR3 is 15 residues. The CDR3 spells CASSSGLAGGYEQYF. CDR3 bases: TGTGCCAGCTCATCGGGACTAGCGGGAGGGTACGAGCAGTACTTC.

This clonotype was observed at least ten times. The CDR3: CASSDDGQVVSYEQYF. The CDR3 region has the DNA TGTGCCAGCAGCGACGATGGACAGGTGGTCTCCTACGAGCAGTACTTC. This sequence joins TRBV2 and TRBJ2-7; 7 nucleotides align to TRBD1. CDR1 SNHLY and CDR2 FYNNEI come from the germline V gene. The CDR3 has 16 amino acids. The ends lost 6 bases at V and 0 bases at J; junction bases unmatched: 11. Together with reference TRBV2 and TRBJ2-7, the CDR3 gives the full variable domain: EPEVTQTPSHQVTQMGQEVILRCVPISNHLYFYWYRQILGQKVEFLVSFYNNEISEKSEIFDDQFSVERPDGSNFTLKIRSTKLEDSAMYFCASSDDGQVVSYEQYFGPGTRLTVT.

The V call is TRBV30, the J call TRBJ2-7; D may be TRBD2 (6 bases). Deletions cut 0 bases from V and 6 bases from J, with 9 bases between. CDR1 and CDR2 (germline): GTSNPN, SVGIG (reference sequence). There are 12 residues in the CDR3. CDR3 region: CAWSVGRGEQYF. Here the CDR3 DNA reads TGTGCCTGGAGTGTGGGGCGGGGCGAGCAGTACTTC.

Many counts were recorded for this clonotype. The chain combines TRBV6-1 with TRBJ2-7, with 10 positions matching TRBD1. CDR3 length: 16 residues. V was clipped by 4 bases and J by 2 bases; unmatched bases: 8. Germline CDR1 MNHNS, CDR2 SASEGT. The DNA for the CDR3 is TGTGCCAGCAGTGCTTCAGGGACAGGGGCGCCCTACGAGCAGTACTTC. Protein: CASSASGTGAPYEQYF.

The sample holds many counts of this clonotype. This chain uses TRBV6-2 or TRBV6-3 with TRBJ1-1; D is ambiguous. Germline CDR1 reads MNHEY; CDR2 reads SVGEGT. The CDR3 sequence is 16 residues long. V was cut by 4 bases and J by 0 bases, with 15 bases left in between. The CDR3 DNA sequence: TGTGCCAGCAGTTCTCAACTTGGACTGCTGAACACTGAAGCTTTCTTT. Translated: CASSSQLGLLNTEAFF.

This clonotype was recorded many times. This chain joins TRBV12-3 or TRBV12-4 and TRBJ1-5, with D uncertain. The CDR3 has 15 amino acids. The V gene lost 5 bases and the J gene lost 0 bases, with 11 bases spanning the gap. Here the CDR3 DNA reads TGTGCCAGCAGTCGCGGGGTTCATAGCAATCAGCCCCAGCATTTT. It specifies CASSRGVHSNQPQHF.

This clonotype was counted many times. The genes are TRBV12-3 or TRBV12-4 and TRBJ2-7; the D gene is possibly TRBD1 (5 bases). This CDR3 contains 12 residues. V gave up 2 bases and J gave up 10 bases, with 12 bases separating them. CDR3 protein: CASSLSMTAQYF. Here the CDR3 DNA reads TGTGCCAGCAGTTTATCCATGACAGCCCAGTACTTC.

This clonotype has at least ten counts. DNA of the CDR3: TGCAGTGCAAGCTGGGGACCTTCTCCCTACGAGCAGTACTTC. Translating it yields CSASWGPSPYEQYF. The V gene is TRBV20-1, the J gene TRBJ2-7; D may correspond to TRBD1 or TRBD2 (5 bases each). Trimming removed 6 bases at V and 2 bases at J, with 17 bases between. The CDR3 extends over 14 amino acids. The germline CDR1 and CDR2 sequences are DFQATT and SNEGSKA (reference sequence).

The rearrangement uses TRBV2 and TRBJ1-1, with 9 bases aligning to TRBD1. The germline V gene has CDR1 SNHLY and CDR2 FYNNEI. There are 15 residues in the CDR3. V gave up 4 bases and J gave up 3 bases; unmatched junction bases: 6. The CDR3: CASSGGDREYTEAFF. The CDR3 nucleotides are TGTGCCAGCAGTGGGGGGGACAGGGAATACACTGAAGCTTTCTTT.

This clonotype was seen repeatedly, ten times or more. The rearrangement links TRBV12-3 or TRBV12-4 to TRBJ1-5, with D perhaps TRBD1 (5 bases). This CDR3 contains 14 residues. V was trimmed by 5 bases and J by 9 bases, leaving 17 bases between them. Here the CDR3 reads CASSPTRDFTPQHF. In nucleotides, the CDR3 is TGTGCCAGCAGTCCGACCAGGGATTTCACGCCCCAGCATTTT.

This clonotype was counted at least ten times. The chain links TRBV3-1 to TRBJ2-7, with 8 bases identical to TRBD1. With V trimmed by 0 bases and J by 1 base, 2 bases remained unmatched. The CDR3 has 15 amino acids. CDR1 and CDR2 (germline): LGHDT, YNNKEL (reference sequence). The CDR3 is CASSQDRGHSYEQYF. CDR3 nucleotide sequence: TGTGCCAGCAGCCAAGACAGGGGGCATTCCTACGAGCAGTACTTC.

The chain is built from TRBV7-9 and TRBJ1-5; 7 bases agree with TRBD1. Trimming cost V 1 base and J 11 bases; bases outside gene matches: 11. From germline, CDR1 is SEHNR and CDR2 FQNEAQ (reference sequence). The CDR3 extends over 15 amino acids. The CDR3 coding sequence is TGTGCCAGCAGCTTAGGGGAGGGGACAGCCCCGTCCCAGCATTTT. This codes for CASSLGEGTAPSQHF.

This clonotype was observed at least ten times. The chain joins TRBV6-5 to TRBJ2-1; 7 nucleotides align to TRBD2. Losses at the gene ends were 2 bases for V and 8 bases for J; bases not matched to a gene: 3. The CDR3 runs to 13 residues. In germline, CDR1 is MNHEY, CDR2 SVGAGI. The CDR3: CASSYRGSHEQFF. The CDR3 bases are TGTGCCAGCAGTTACCGCGGGAGCCATGAGCAGTTCTTC.

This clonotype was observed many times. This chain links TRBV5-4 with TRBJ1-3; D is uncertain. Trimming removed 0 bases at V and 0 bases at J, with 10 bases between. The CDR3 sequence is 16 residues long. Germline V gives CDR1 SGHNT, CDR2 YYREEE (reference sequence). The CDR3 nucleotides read TGTGCCAGCAGCTTGGCCCCCTTAAGCTCTGGAAACACCATATATTTT. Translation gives CASSLAPLSSGNTIYF.

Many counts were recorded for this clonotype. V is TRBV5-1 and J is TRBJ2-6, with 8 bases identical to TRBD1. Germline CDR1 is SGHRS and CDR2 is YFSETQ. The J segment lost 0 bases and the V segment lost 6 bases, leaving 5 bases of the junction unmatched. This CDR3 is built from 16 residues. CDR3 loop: CASTGTGDSGANVLTF. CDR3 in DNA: TGCGCCAGCACGGGGACAGGCGACTCTGGGGCCAACGTCCTGACTTTC.

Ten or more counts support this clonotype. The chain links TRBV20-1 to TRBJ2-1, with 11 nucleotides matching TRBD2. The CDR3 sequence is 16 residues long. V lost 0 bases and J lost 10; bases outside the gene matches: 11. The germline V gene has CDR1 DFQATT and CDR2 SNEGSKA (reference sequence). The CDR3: CSARDLRLAGGGEQFF. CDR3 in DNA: TGCAGTGCTAGAGATCTCCGGCTAGCGGGAGGAGGGGAGCAGTTCTTC.

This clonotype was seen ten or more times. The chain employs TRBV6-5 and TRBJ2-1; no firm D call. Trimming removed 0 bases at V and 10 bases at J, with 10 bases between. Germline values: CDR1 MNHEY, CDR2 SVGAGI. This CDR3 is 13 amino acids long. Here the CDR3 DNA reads TGTGCCAGCAGTTACTCTGGGCTAGAAGAGCAGTTCTTC. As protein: CASSYSGLEEQFF.

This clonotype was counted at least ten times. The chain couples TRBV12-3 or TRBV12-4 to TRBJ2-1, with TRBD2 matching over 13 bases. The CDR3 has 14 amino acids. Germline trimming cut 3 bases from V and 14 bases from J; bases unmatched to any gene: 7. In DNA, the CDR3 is TGTGCCAGCAGTTTTGGACTAGCGGGAGAAATAGAGTTCTTC. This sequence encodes CASSFGLAGEIEFF.

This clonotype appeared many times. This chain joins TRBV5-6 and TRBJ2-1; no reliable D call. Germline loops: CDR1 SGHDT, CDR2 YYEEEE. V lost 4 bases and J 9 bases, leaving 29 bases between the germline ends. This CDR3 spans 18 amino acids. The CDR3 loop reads CASSTTTARALLDGEQFF. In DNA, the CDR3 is TGTGCCAGCAGCACCACTACAGCCCGGGCCCTCTTGGATGGTGAGCAGTTCTTC.

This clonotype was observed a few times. CDR3 sequence reads: CASSWDLSEYNSPLHF. The CDR3 DNA follows: TGTGCCAGCAGTTGGGACCTCAGTGAATATAATTCACCCCTCCACTTT. The V call is TRBV2, the J call TRBJ1-6; perhaps TRBD1 as D (5 bases). This CDR3 has 16 residues. Trimming removed 5 bases at V and 4 bases at J, with 15 bases between. The germline gives CDR1 SNHLY, CDR2 FYNNEI.

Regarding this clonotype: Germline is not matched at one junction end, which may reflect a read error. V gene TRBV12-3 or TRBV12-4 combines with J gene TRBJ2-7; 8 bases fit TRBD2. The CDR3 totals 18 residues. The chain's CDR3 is CTSSLGQGSSGLSYEQYF. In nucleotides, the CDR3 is TGTACCAGCAGTTTAGGCCAGGGGTCTAGCGGGCTCTCCTACGAGCAGTACTTC.